These 2 T cell receptor beta chains originate from one sample sequenced in a study of T cell responses to AZD1222 COVID-19 vaccine. This table comes from immunoSEQ multiplex PCR, and its TCRdb copy is limited to in-frame clones, with some not included. The table records over 95,000 clones, 70% to 90% of them present only once. This specimen was peripheral blood, taken on day 0 of AZD1222 vaccination. Receptors were obtained from an adult in good health.

The rearrangement joins TRBV27 to TRBJ1-1, with D possibly TRBD1 on 5 matching bases. The CDR3 covers 13 residues. CDR1 and CDR2 from the germline V gene are MNHEY and SMNVEV (reference sequence). Trimming took off 2 bases at V and 7 bases at J, with 11 bases between the two ends. The CDR3 DNA sequence: TGTGCCAGCAGTTTAACCGGGGGAGGTGAAGCTTTCTTT. Its translation: CASSLTGGGEAFF.

The gene calls are TRBV19 and TRBJ1-2; D is unresolved. V was cut by 0 bases and J by 4 bases, with 9 bases left in between. CDR3 length equals 14 residues. The V gene's germline CDR1 is LNHDA and CDR2 SQIVND (reference sequence). CDR3 sequence reads: CASSIEPRFYGYTF. CDR3 DNA sequence: TGTGCCAGTAGTATAGAACCCAGGTTCTATGGCTACACCTTC.